This T cell receptor (beta chain) is from a study of tumor and adjacent non-tumor tissue in lung cancer. Study at large: Stage I to III disease affected roughly ten men and 4 or 5 women aged about 31 to 80. Samples averaged around 3.9 million productive TCRbeta reads each. Study-level findings and limits: Top 100 clones took a larger repertoire share in normal lung.

RNA was extracted from bulk tissue without any cell sorting. A modified ARM-PCR protocol with three rounds of nested PCR amplified TCRbeta. TCRdb itself ran the multiplex PCR reads through MiXCR, one entry per CDR3 protein. The table has 200,000 to 250,000 distinct CDR3 sequences, about two thirds seen once; the top ten hold about 23%. About this clonotype itself: Its specificity is unknown. This may be a read error, as it is one base from a much larger clone.

The clonotype comes from a man in his 60s with non-small cell lung cancer. Sequenced sample: lung tumor tissue.

CDR3 region: CSARDRRLGGTEQFF. In DNA, the CDR3 is TGCAGTGCTAGAGATCGAAGACTAGGGGGTACTGAGCAGTTCTTC. The V and J genes are TRBV20-1 and TRBJ2-1; D tentatively fits TRBD1 or TRBD2 (6 bases each). V was pared by 0 bases and J by 9 bases, with 18 bases between. CDR3 length equals 15 residues. Germline loops: CDR1 DFQATT, CDR2 SNEGSKA (reference sequence).